The 22 T cell receptor beta chains given below trace back to one sample, sequenced in a study of blood T cell repertoires in COVID-19. The method was immunoSEQ multiplex PCR; TCRdb's version includes in-frame clones alone and lacks a portion of them. Here the sample spans approximately 250,000 clones, nearly 85% being singletons. The sequenced material came from peripheral blood. The receptor set was obtained from a human donor in a cohort sampled during active COVID-19.

The gene calls are TRBV24-1 and TRBJ2-1, with a weak D call TRBD2 (5 bases). V was shortened by 3 bases and J by 7 bases, with 9 bases between the two germline ends. The CDR3 length is 13 residues. CDR1 is KGHDR, CDR2 SFDVKD, per germline. CDR3 in amino acids: CATSDRTRNEQFF. CDR3 bases: TGTGCCACCAGTGATCGGACTCGTAATGAGCAGTTCTTC.

This chain uses TRBV6-1 with TRBJ1-3; D call uncertain. V was trimmed by 9 bases and J by 0 bases, leaving 21 bases between them. The CDR3 totals 17 residues. Germline V gene sequence: CDR1 MNHNS, CDR2 SASEGT. The chain's CDR3 is CASRELATGSSGNTIYF. Written as DNA, the CDR3 is TGTGCCAGTCGTGAATTGGCCACCGGGAGCTCTGGAAACACCATATATTTT.

This clone came up once. The V call is TRBV28, the J call TRBJ1-5, with a weak D call TRBD1 (6 bases). Trimming stripped 6 bases from V and 0 bases from J, with 9 bases between. CDR3 length equals 14 residues. CDR1 is MDHEN, CDR2 SYDVKM, per germline. CDR3 bases: TGTGCCAGCAGGAGGGGGGGTAGCAATCAGCCCCAGCATTTT. Residues: CASRRGGSNQPQHF.

The chain links TRBV5-1 to TRBJ1-2; the D is unclear. The CDR3 extends over 14 amino acids. Germline CDR1 is SGHRS and CDR2 is YFSETQ. Trimming left V 4 bases short and J 2 bases short, with 12 bases between. CDR3 region: CASSPLGRNYGYTF. The DNA of the CDR3 is TGCGCCAGCAGCCCCCTAGGCCGGAACTATGGCTACACCTTC.

The rearrangement uses TRBV5-5 and TRBJ1-1; a weak D match, TRBD1 (6 bases). V was trimmed by 4 bases and J by 0 bases, leaving 19 bases between them. The CDR3 runs to 17 residues. Germline CDR1 and CDR2: SGHKS and YYEKEE (reference sequence). The CDR3 DNA reads TGTGCCAGCAGCAACACAGGGTTAGCGTCGCTGAACACTGAAGCTTTCTTT. The encoded protein is CASSNTGLASLNTEAFF.

This chain links TRBV29-1 with TRBJ2-5; 9 bases align to TRBD1. The CDR3 extends over 16 amino acids. From germline, CDR1 is SQVTM and CDR2 ANQGSEA. The junction had 16 bases not matched to a gene; V was cut back by 6 bases and J by 5 bases. This CDR3 reads CSVSRTGAGERETQYF. The DNA for the CDR3 is TGCAGCGTGTCACGGACAGGGGCTGGGGAGAGGGAGACCCAGTACTTC.

The chain is built from TRBV6-5 and TRBJ2-7; 11 bases match TRBD2. Germline V gene lookup returns CDR1 MNHEY and CDR2 SVGAGI. The CDR3 is 16 residues long. The ends lost 0 bases at V and 0 bases at J; junction bases unmatched: 1. The chain's CDR3 is CASSYSGTSGSYEQYF. The CDR3 region has the DNA TGTGCCAGCAGTTACTCTGGGACTAGCGGCTCCTACGAGCAGTACTTC.

The chain combines TRBV5-1 with TRBJ2-7; 9 nucleotides line up with TRBD1. This CDR3 has 14 residues. The V gene's germline CDR1 is SGHRS and CDR2 YFSETQ. Trimming cost V 4 bases and J 1 base; bases outside gene matches: 3. This CDR3 reads CASSLDRGSYEQYF. The DNA for the CDR3 is TGCGCCAGCAGCCTGGACAGGGGATCCTACGAGCAGTACTTC.

This rearrangement joins TRBV19 to TRBJ2-4; TRBD1 agrees at 9 bases. With V trimmed by 5 bases and J by 3 bases, 14 bases remained unmatched. CDR1 is LNHDA and CDR2 is SQIVND in the germline V gene (reference sequence). The CDR3 totals 18 residues. The CDR3 DNA follows: TGTGCCAGTAGTCCGACGCATCCGGGACAGGGTAGCAAAAACATTCAGTACTTC. Translated: CASSPTHPGQGSKNIQYF.

This rearrangement joins TRBV6-5 to TRBJ1-4, with no clear D. This CDR3 spans 15 amino acids. Trimming shortened V by 0 bases and J by 10 bases, and 15 bases separated the two germline ends. Germline V CDR1 and CDR2: MNHEY, SVGAGI. CDR3 sequence: CASSYSTGGEVKLFF. The CDR3 nucleotides are TGTGCCAGCAGTTACTCCACCGGCGGGGAGGTAAAACTGTTTTTT.

The chain carries TRBV3-1 (or the pseudogene TRBV3-2) and TRBJ2-7; 13 nucleotides match TRBD2. The CDR3 totals 17 residues. The ends lost 4 bases at V and 5 bases at J; junction bases unmatched: 11. CDR1 and CDR2 from the germline V gene are LGHDT and YNNKEL (reference sequence). The CDR3 coding sequence is TGTGCCAGCAGCCGGACTAGCGGGAGTTCGGTCTACCACGAGCAGTACTTC. Its translation is CASSRTSGSSVYHEQYF.

This chain links TRBV27 with TRBJ2-3; a possible D gene is TRBD1 (5 bases). Trimming shortened V by 6 bases and J by 4 bases, and 17 bases separated the two germline ends. Germline V gene lookup returns CDR1 MNHEY and CDR2 SMNVEV (reference sequence). The CDR3 is 15 amino acids. Here the CDR3 reads CASRPVRGLSDTQYF. The CDR3 DNA sequence: TGTGCCAGCAGGCCCGTAAGGGGTTTGTCAGATACGCAGTATTTT.

V is TRBV7-9 and J is TRBJ1-6, with 10 bases fitting TRBD1. Losses at the gene ends were 3 bases for V and 7 bases for J; bases not matched to a gene: 12. Germline lookup yields CDR1 SEHNR and CDR2 FQNEAQ (reference sequence). This CDR3 is built from 18 residues. CDR3 coding DNA: TGTGCCAGCAGCTTTTACGGAAAGGGACAGGGGAGCAATTCACCCCTCCACTTT. Residues: CASSFYGKGQGSNSPLHF.

This clone occurred many times. The chain combines TRBV19 with TRBJ2-7; D is unclear. The germline V gene encodes CDR1 LNHDA and CDR2 SQIVND (reference sequence). Trimming took 2 bases from V and 0 from J, leaving 8 bases between them. CDR3 length: 14 amino acids. In nucleotides, the CDR3 is TGTGCCAGTAGTATACACCACAGCTCCTACGAGCAGTACTTC. It encodes CASSIHHSSYEQYF.

This rearrangement joins TRBV5-1 to TRBJ2-3; tentative D call: TRBD2 (5 bases). The CDR3 loop spans 15 amino acids. V gave up 1 base and J gave up 4 bases, with 13 bases separating them. CDR1 and CDR2 from the germline V gene are SGHRS and YFSETQ. CDR3 loop: CASSLSGIAADTQYF. The CDR3 coding sequence is TGCGCCAGCAGCTTGTCCGGGATTGCGGCAGATACGCAGTATTTT.

The chain links TRBV5-5 to TRBJ2-1, with TRBD1 matching 8 bases. The CDR3 is made up of 15 amino acids. Germline-derived CDR1 and CDR2 are SGHKS and YYEKEE (reference sequence). Germline trimming cut 3 bases from V and 1 base from J; bases unmatched to any gene: 3. In DNA, the CDR3 is TGTGCCAGCAGCTCCGGACAGGGATCCTACAATGAGCAGTTCTTC. Translated: CASSSGQGSYNEQFF.

The chain has TRBV6-6 and TRBJ2-7, with D possibly being TRBD2 (7 bases). V lost 5 bases, J lost 3 bases, and 11 bases lay in between. CDR3 length equals 13 residues. Germline lookup yields CDR1 MNHNY and CDR2 SVGAGI (reference sequence). CDR3 loop: CASSRGGGYEQYF. In nucleotides, the CDR3 is TGTGCCAGCAGTAGGGGGGGCGGCTACGAGCAGTACTTC.

V gene TRBV19 combines with J gene TRBJ1-2; D gene ambiguous. The V gene's germline CDR1 is LNHDA and CDR2 SQIVND (reference sequence). The CDR3 extends over 15 amino acids. V lost 3 bases and J lost 2, with 13 bases in between. This chain's CDR3 is CASSITLGGNYGYTF. The CDR3 coding sequence is TGTGCCAGTAGTATTACTCTGGGAGGGAACTATGGCTACACCTTC.

The chain links TRBV4-1 to TRBJ2-5; 8 bases align to TRBD1. From germline, CDR1 is MGHRA and CDR2 YSYEKL. Losses at the gene ends were 4 bases for V and 0 bases for J; bases not matched to a gene: 10. The CDR3 totals 17 residues. CDR3 in DNA: TGCGCCAGCAGCCCTGACAGGGGCGGGCCTCACCAAGAGACCCAGTACTTC. Amino acids: CASSPDRGGPHQETQYF.

J is TRBJ1-1 and V is TRBV27; a possible D gene is TRBD1 (6 bases). The V gene lost 1 base and the J gene lost 5 bases, with 17 bases spanning the gap. Germline V gene sequence: CDR1 MNHEY, CDR2 SMNVEV (reference sequence). The CDR3 spans 16 residues. CDR3 nucleotides: TGTGCCAGCAGTTTATTACAGGCAAGAAGGGGGACTGAAGCTTTCTTT. It codes for CASSLLQARRGTEAFF.

There are many counts of this clone. This chain links TRBV29-1 with TRBJ2-7; TRBD1 is a possible D gene (6 bases). Deletions cut 4 bases from V and 5 bases from J, with 18 bases between. Germline CDR1 and CDR2: SQVTM and ANQGSEA. The CDR3 has 14 residues. The CDR3 sequence: CSVGEGRGSNEQYF. The CDR3 DNA reads TGCAGCGTTGGTGAGGGCAGGGGCTCTAACGAGCAGTACTTC.

The V and J genes are TRBV6-6 and TRBJ2-2, with 7 bases that match TRBD1. This CDR3 has 15 amino acids. V shed 4 bases, J shed 0 bases, and the junction held 2 bases outside the gene matches. Germline CDR1 is MNHNY and CDR2 is SVGAGI (reference sequence). The CDR3 loop reads CASSLQGSNTGELFF. CDR3 nucleotides: TGTGCCAGCAGTTTACAGGGGTCGAACACCGGGGAGCTGTTTTTT.